This T cell receptor (beta chain) was identified during a study of T cells in Graves' hyperthyroidism and ophthalmopathy. Study-wide context: Peripheral blood sampling occurred at initial diagnosis, before any treatment. Study results and limitations: The model anticipated ophthalmopathy a median about 7 months pre-onset.

This clonotype has more than one count but fewer than ten. Its antigen is not identified. Fresh peripheral blood, about 9.9 ml, yielded the PBMCs. TCR beta CDR3 regions were amplified from RNA transcripts. Initially, a first-round RT-PCR of the TCR CDR3 employed the HTBI primer set. In TCRdb, the multiplex PCR reads were re-called with MiXCR into one record per CDR3 protein. Found here are about 250,000 distinct CDR3 sequences, approximately 20% of them singletons; the top ten hold 50% to 75%. There are 13 residues in the CDR3. The germline gives CDR1 SGHTA, CDR2 FQGTGA. The V end lost 2 bases, the J end lost 4 bases, and 8 bases lay between the germline ends.

The sequence was collected from a man under 40 with Graves' ophthalmopathy. The source material was blood. The chain links TRBV7-3 to TRBJ2-5; D ambiguous. In nucleotides, the CDR3 is TGTGCCAGCAGCTTAGATCGCGGAGAGACCCAGTACTTC. Residues: CASSLDRGETQYF.